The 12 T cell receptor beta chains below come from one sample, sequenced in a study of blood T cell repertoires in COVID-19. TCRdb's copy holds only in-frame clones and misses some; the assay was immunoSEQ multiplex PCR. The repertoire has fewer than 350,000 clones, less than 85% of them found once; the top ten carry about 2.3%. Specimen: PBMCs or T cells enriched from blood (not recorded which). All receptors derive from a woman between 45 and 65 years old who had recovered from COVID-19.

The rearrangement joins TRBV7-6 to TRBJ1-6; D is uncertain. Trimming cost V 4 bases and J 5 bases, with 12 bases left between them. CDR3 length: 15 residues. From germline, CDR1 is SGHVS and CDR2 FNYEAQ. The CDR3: CASSSRPADNSPLHF. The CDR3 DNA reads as TGTGCCAGCAGCTCGAGGCCAGCGGATAATTCACCCCTCCACTTT.

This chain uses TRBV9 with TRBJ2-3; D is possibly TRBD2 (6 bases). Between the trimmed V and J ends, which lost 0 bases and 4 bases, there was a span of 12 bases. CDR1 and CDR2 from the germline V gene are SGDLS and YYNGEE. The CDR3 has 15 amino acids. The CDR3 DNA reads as TGTGCCAGCAGCGTAGCCAGCGGGCCTCCAGATACGCAGTATTTT. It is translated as CASSVASGPPDTQYF.

CDR3 amino acids: CASSMLAAGNQPQHF. In nucleotides, the CDR3 is TGTGCCAGTAGTATGTTGGCAGCGGGCAATCAGCCCCAGCATTTT. The chain combines TRBV19 with TRBJ1-5; the D is unclear. CDR1 and CDR2 (germline): LNHDA, SQIVND (reference sequence). V was trimmed by 3 bases and J by 2 bases, leaving 11 bases between them. The CDR3 runs 15 residues.

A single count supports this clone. CDR3 DNA sequence: TGTGCCAGCACCCCCCCGGGTAATCAGCCCCAGCATTTT. Its translation is CASTPPGNQPQHF. The chain combines TRBV28 with TRBJ1-5; D gene ambiguous. The CDR3 extends over 13 amino acids. CDR1 is MDHEN and CDR2 is SYDVKM in the germline V gene. V gave up 7 bases and J gave up 4 bases, with 11 bases separating them.

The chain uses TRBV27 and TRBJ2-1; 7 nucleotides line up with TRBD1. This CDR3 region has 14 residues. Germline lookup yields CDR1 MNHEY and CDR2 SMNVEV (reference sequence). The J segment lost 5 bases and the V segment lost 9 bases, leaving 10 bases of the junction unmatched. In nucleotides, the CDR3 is TGTGCCAGTAAACGGGACAGAAACCACAATGAGCAGTTCTTC. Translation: CASKRDRNHNEQFF.

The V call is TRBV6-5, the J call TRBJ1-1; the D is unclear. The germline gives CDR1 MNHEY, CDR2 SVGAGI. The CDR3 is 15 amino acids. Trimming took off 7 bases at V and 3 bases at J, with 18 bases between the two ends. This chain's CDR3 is CASIDFRGGYTEAFF. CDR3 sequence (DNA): TGTGCCAGCATCGACTTTCGCGGAGGCTACACTGAAGCTTTCTTT.

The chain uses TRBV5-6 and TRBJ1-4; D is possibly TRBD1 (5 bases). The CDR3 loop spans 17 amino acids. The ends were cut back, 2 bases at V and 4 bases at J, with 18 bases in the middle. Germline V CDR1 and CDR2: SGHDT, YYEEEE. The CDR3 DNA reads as TGTGCCAGCAGCTTCGCGAGCGACAGCAACTTTAATGAAAAACTGTTTTTT. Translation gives CASSFASDSNFNEKLFF.

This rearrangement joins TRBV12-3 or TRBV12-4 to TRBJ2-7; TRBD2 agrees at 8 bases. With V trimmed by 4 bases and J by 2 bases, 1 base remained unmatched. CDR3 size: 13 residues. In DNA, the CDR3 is TGTGCCAGCAGTTCCGGGGGGGCCTACGAGCAGTACTTC. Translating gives CASSSGGAYEQYF.

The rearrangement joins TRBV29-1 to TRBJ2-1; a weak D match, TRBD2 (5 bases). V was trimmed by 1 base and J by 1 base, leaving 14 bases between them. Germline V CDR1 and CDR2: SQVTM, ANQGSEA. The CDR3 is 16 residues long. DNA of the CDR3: TGCAGCGTTGAAGGATACTCCGGGATTTCCTACAATGAGCAGTTCTTC. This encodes CSVEGYSGISYNEQFF.

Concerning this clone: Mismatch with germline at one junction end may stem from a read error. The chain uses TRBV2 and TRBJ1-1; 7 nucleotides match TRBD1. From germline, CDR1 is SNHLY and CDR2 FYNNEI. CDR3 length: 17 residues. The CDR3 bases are TGTGCCAGCAGTGAAGGAAATCCGGGACAGATATACACTGAAGCTTTTTTT. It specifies CASSEGNPGQIYTEAFF.

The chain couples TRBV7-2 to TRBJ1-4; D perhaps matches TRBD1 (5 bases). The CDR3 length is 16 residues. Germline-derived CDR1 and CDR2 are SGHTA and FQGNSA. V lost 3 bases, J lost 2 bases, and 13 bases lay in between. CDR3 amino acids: CASSFPQGSTNEKLFF. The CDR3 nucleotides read TGTGCCAGCAGCTTTCCTCAGGGAAGTACTAATGAAAAACTGTTTTTT.

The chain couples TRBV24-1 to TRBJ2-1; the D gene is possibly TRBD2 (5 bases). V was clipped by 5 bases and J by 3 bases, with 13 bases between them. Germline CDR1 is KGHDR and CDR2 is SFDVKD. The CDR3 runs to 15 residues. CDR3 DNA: TGTGCCACCAGTGGAGGGCAGGCCCTCTACAATGAGCAGTTCTTC. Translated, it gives CATSGGQALYNEQFF.